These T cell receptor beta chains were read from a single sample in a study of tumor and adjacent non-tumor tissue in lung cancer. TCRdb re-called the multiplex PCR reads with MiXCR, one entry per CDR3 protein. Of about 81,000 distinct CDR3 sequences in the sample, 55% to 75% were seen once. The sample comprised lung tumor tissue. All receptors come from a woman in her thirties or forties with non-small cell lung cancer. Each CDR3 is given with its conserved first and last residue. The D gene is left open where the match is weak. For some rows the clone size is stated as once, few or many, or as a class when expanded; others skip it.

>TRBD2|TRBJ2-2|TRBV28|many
TGTGCCAGCAGCCGCGCGGGGGTCACCGGGGAGCTGTTTTTT
CASSRAGVTGELFF
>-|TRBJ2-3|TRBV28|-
TGTGCTATCGCCGGGACGCGGGGACCGGGCGCAGATACGCAGTATTTT
CAIAGTRGPGADTQYF
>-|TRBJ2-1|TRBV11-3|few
TGTGCCAGCAGCTTAGAAGGGCGTGAGCAGTTCTTC
CASSLEGREQFF
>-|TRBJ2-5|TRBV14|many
TGTGCCAGCAGCCAAGACGGCAGCCGGGCCCAGTACTTC
CASSQDGSRAQYF
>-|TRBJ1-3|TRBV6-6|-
TGTGCCAACAGTGCTCACGAGGAGAGCACCATATATTTT
CANSAHEESTIYF
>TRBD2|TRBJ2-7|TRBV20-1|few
TGCAGTGCCCTAATACTAGCGAGGAGCTCCTACGAGCAGTACTTC
CSALILARSSYEQYF
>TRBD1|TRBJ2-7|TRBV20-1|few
TGCAGTGCTAGAGATGGACAGGGGATGCAGCAGTACTTC
CSARDGQGMQQYF
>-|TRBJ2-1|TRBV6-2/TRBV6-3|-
TGTGCCAGCAATCGGCCGACTACCCAAAAATCCTACAATGAGCAATTCTTC
CASNRPTTQKSYNEQFF
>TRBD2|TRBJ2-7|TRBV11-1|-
TGCGCCATCAGCATCGGGACTAGCGGGCTATTCTACGAGCAGTACTTC
CAISIGTSGLFYEQYF
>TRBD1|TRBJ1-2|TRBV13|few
TGTGCCAGCAGCTTAGGGCCCGCAGGGGGGCATTATGGCTACACCTTC
CASSLGPAGGHYGYTF
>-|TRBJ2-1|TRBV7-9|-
TGTGCCAGCAGCTTAGACTTGATGAATGAGCAGTTCTTC
CASSLDLMNEQFF
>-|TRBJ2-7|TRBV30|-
TGTGCCTGGAGCCGAACAGGGAGCAACGAGCAGTACTTC
CAWSRTGSNEQYF
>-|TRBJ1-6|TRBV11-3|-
TGTGCCAGCAGCCAGGACGGGAGCTCCTATAATCCATCCCTCCACTTT
CASSQDGSSYNPSLHF
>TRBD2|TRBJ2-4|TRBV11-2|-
TGTACTAGCAGCCCTATGACTAGCGGGAGGGACAACATTCAGTACTTC
CTSSPMTSGRDNIQYF
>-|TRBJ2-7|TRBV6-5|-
TGTGCCAGCAGCCCAGGACCTAACTTAAATCTCTACGATCAGTACTTC
CASSPGPNLNLYDQYF
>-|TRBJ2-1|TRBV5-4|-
TGTGCCAGCAGCCGGGCGTGTGTGCAGTACAATAAGCAGTTCTTC
CASSRACVQYNKQFF